The T cell receptor (beta chain) under discussion was sequenced for a study of OX40 agonist ivuxolimab in advanced cancers. In the study overall: Patients enrolled in dose escalation were diagnosed with hepatocellular carcinoma, melanoma, renal cell or head and neck cancer.

The repertoire was sequenced with immunoSEQ multiplex PCR; TCRdb's copy has only in-frame clones and lacks some. The repertoire includes 65,000 to 70,000 clones, 90% of them detected once, and 8% to 11% sits in the top ten. Germline V gives CDR1 SGHKS, CDR2 YYEKEE (reference sequence). The CDR3 loop spans 14 amino acids. After removal of 3 bases from V and 6 bases from J, the junction contained 7 bases not matched to a gene. The V gene is TRBV5-5, the J gene TRBJ2-7; the match to TRBD1 covers 9 bases. This sequence originates from an adult with an advanced solid tumor such as melanoma, head and neck, liver or kidney cancer. Sequenced here: CD4+ or CD8+ T cells sorted from blood, sampled in a trial of the OX40 agonist ivuxolimab. The CDR3 region is CASSSTQGAREQYF. In DNA, the CDR3 is TGTGCCAGCAGCTCAACACAGGGGGCGCGCGAGCAGTACTTC.